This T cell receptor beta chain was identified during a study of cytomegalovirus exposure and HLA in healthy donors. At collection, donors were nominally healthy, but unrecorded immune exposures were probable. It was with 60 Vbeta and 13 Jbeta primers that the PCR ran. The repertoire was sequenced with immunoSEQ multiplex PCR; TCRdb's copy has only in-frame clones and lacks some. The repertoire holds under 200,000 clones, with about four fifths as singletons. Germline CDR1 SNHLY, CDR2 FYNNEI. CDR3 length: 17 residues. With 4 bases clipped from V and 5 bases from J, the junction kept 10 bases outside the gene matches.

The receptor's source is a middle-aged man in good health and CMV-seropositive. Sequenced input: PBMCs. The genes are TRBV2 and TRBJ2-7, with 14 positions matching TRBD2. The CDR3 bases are TGTGCCAGCAGTGTAGGACTAGCGGGAGGAGGTTCGGACGAGCAGTACTTC. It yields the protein CASSVGLAGGGSDEQYF.